This T cell receptor (beta chain) was identified during a study of blood T cell repertoires in COVID-19. Study overall: Both acute and convalescent COVID-19 samples were obtained from the United States, Italy and Spain.

This clone was counted once. Sequenced by immunoSEQ multiplex PCR; TCRdb stores in-frame clones only, minus some. The sample yields around 200,000 clones, approximately 90% seen once. V shed 5 bases and J shed 11 bases, with 15 bases lying between them. The CDR3 spans 12 residues. In germline, CDR1 is SGHAT, CDR2 FQDESV (reference sequence). The receptor was derived from a man aged 55 to 70 who had recovered from COVID-19. The sample taken for sequencing was peripheral blood. The chain couples TRBV11-1 to TRBJ1-1; D might be TRBD1 (6 bases). CDR3 protein: CASSHIQGLAFF. The CDR3, as DNA: TGTGCCAGCAGCCACATACAGGGATTGGCTTTCTTT.